The TCR beta chain under discussion was sequenced for a study of T cells in narcolepsy (dated 2018 in TCRdb). In terms of the full investigation: Healthy control donors were enrolled in the study alongside patients who had narcolepsy type 1 or type 2 (NT1, NT2). Autoreactive T cells targeting hypocretin neuron self-antigens (hypocretin, TRIB2) were sought in narcolepsy patients, and TCR Vbeta sequencing was used to track clonotypes in blood and CSF.

For TCR Vbeta sequencing, memory CD4+ T cells were sorted ex vivo from the peripheral blood of narcolepsy patients and healthy controls. The investigation overall reported the following: Numbers of sequenced blood memory CD4+ clonotypes were comparable, averaging around 42,000 in patients and over 30,000 in controls. Autoreactive clonotypes were reported to be detected serially in the blood of the same patients and of different patients, but not in the blood of healthy controls. Certain blood memory CD4+ repertoires from patients and controls had no sequences that matched autoreactive T cell clones. Plots comparing CSF and blood CD4+ T cell clonotypes from the same patient highlighted HCRT-specific and TRIB2-specific autoreactive clonotypes.

Library generation was performed with the immunoSEQ multiplex PCR assay. TCRdb re-hosts the immuneACCESS table, in-frame sequences only. Its copies lack some clones; in the studies checked, an unresolved V gene accounts for under half of them, and the cause for the rest is not known. For this sample the table gives roughly 15,000 clones, of which 65% to 90% were detected only once. 30% to 45% of the sample lies in the top ten. CDR1 and CDR2 are drawn from the germline V gene (reference sequence): GTSNPN, SVGIG. Reading from cysteine to phenylalanine, the CDR3 counts 15 amino acids. Solely the CDR3 DNA is kept, with 45 bases framed from the first base. V lost 2 bases and J lost 1 base; the stretch between them is 14 bases long. Notes on this clone: This receptor's antigen is unknown. Nothing much larger sits one base from this clone, and base qualities are not available.

The source is a human donor in good health. This sequence uses TRBV30 and TRBJ1-2; the D gene cannot be resolved reliably. Sequenced input: memory (CD45RA-) CD4+ T cells from blood. The cell subset or site label corresponds to: memory T cells sorted ex vivo from peripheral blood. The DNA sequence reads TGTGCCTGGAGTCAATATAGGTCTCTTAACTATGGCTACACCTTC. This yields the protein CAWSQYRSLNYGYTF.